Each of the 29 T cell receptor beta chains below was sequenced from the same sample in a study of post-analysis software for immune sequencing data. Overall study findings and caveats: Roughly 5 TRBV segments (TRBV5-6, TRBV5-1 and TRBV20-1 among them) occurred more frequently in patients than in controls.

Their recognized antigens are unknown. The TCR beta cDNA libraries contained unique molecular identifiers. TCRdb re-analysed the PCR reads in MiXCR, keeping a single row per CDR3 protein. Here the sample spans hundreds of thousands of distinct CDR3 sequences, roughly 50% being singletons. The sample was blood. These receptors were obtained from a girl under 18 with multiple sclerosis.

This clonotype was recorded many times. J is TRBJ2-7 and V is TRBV12-3 or TRBV12-4, with D uncertain. V lost 3 bases and J lost 5, with 5 bases in between. This CDR3 spans 11 amino acids. CDR3: CASSLFHEQYF. The CDR3 DNA reads as TGTGCCAGCAGTTTGTTCCACGAGCAGTACTTC.

The J gene is TRBJ2-7, the V gene TRBV20-1, with D possibly being TRBD1 or TRBD2 (5 bases each). Trimming stripped 5 bases from V and 5 bases from J, with 13 bases between. Germline CDR1 is DFQATT and CDR2 is SNEGSKA (reference sequence). This CDR3 has 12 residues. This CDR3 reads CSASDRDDEQYF. The DNA of the CDR3 is TGCAGTGCTTCCGACCGGGACGACGAGCAGTACTTC.

The chain combines TRBV7-9 with TRBJ2-1; the match to TRBD2 covers 7 bases. The CDR3 extends over 14 amino acids. The V segment lost 9 bases and the J segment 0 bases; nucleotides outside the gene matches: 5. Germline V gene lookup returns CDR1 SEHNR and CDR2 FQNEAQ (reference sequence). The CDR3 spells CASGRESSYNEQFF. DNA for the CDR3: TGTGCCAGTGGGCGGGAGAGCTCCTACAATGAGCAGTTCTTC. The complete variable domain, with remaining parts taken from reference TRBV7-9 and TRBJ2-1, reads DTGVSQNPRHKITKRGQNVTFRCDPISEHNRLYWYRQTLGQGPEFLTYFQNEAQLEKSRLLSDRFSAERPKGSFSTLEIQRTEQGDSAMYLCASGRESSYNEQFFGPGTRLTVL.

The chain recombines TRBV5-1 with TRBJ1-1, with D uncertain. Trimming stripped 5 bases from V and 2 bases from J, with 10 bases between. CDR1 is SGHRS and CDR2 is YFSETQ in the germline V gene. This CDR3 is built from 13 residues. The CDR3 nucleotides are TGCGCCAGCAGTGTGGAGGTTAACACTGAAGCTTTCTTT. Translating it yields CASSVEVNTEAFF.

J is TRBJ2-7 and V is TRBV15, with 10 bases aligning to TRBD1. CDR3 length equals 13 residues. CDR1 is LNHNV and CDR2 is YYDKDF in the germline V gene (reference sequence). After removal of 6 bases from V and 2 bases from J, the junction contained 1 base not matched to a gene. The CDR3 nucleotides read TGTGCCACCAGTGGGACAGGGGCCTACGAGCAGTACTTC. Translated: CATSGTGAYEQYF.

The DNA of the CDR3 is TGTGCCAGCAGCGTAGGACAGGGGGCCAACATTCAGTACTTC. Translating it yields CASSVGQGANIQYF. This chain connects TRBV5-6 to TRBJ2-4, with 11 bases matching TRBD1. The J segment lost 7 bases and the V segment lost 4 bases, leaving 4 bases of the junction unmatched. CDR3 length equals 14 residues. The germline gives CDR1 SGHDT, CDR2 YYEEEE.

J is TRBJ2-3 and V is TRBV7-6; 9 bases match TRBD2. With 5 bases clipped from V and 4 bases from J, the junction kept 4 bases outside the gene matches. CDR3 length: 14 residues. Germline V gene lookup returns CDR1 SGHVS and CDR2 FNYEAQ. Here the CDR3 reads CASSTSGPADTQYF. DNA of the CDR3: TGTGCCAGCAGCACTAGCGGGCCCGCAGATACGCAGTATTTT.

V gene TRBV4-2 combines with J gene TRBJ2-5; 9 bases map to TRBD2. The J call may be faulty, since TRBJ2-7 better matches the DNA end. The CDR3 has 15 amino acids. Germline CDR1 and CDR2: LGHNA and YNFKEQ. CDR3 region: CASSQVAGVGYEQYF. In DNA, the CDR3 is TGTGCCAGCAGCCAGGTAGCGGGAGTTGGGTACGAGCAGTACTTC.

The chain is built from TRBV7-2 and TRBJ1-4, with TRBD1 matching 8 bases. The trim removed 3 bases at V and 7 bases at J, leaving 7 bases unmatched. This CDR3 has 15 residues. The V gene's germline CDR1 is SGHTA and CDR2 FQGNSA. The CDR3 coding sequence is TGTGCCAGCAGCTTCCCGGACAGGGCCATTGAAAAACTGTTTTTT. Protein sequence: CASSFPDRAIEKLFF.

The chain carries TRBV20-1 and TRBJ2-5, with 8 bases fitting TRBD1. This CDR3 spans 17 amino acids. V shed 1 base, J shed 3 bases, and the junction held 13 bases outside the gene matches. Germline lookup yields CDR1 DFQATT and CDR2 SNEGSKA (reference sequence). The CDR3 loop reads CSARAETRDRTKETQYF. CDR3 DNA: TGCAGTGCTAGAGCTGAGACTCGGGACAGGACAAAAGAGACCCAGTACTTC.

This clonotype is a singleton in its sample. V gene TRBV5-1 combines with J gene TRBJ2-1; D gene ambiguous. The tail of the sequence fits TRBJ2-7 better, so the J call may be wrong. CDR1 and CDR2 (germline): SGHRS, YFSETQ. The CDR3 has 13 residues. CDR3 residues: CASSLDQVYEQYF. In DNA form, the CDR3 reads TGCGCCAGCAGCTTGGACCAGGTTTACGAGCAGTACTTC.

The V call is TRBV20-1, the J call TRBJ2-3; 8 bases agree with TRBD2. V was clipped by 6 bases and J by 0 bases; unmatched bases: 8. Germline loops: CDR1 DFQATT, CDR2 SNEGSKA (reference sequence). The CDR3 contains 15 residues. CDR3 region: CSAGRLAGSTDTQYF. DNA for the CDR3: TGCAGTGCCGGACGGCTAGCGGGCAGCACAGATACGCAGTATTTT.

This clonotype was found a few times. The CDR3 loop reads CASSLEVQETQYF. CDR3 sequence (DNA): TGCGCCAGCAGCCTAGAAGTCCAAGAGACCCAGTACTTC. This rearrangement joins TRBV5-1 to TRBJ2-5; no clear D gene. The CDR3 has 13 amino acids. V lost 4 bases to trimming and J lost 1 base, with 8 bases between them. Germline values: CDR1 SGHRS, CDR2 YFSETQ.

V usage is TRBV5-4 and J usage is TRBJ2-3, with 9 bases matching TRBD1. This CDR3 comprises 15 residues. CDR1 and CDR2 (germline): SGHNT, YYREEE (reference sequence). Trimming removed 2 bases from V and 2 bases from J; junction bases left unmatched: 3. The CDR3 DNA reads as TGTGCCAGCAGCTTCGTACAGGGGGCCACAGATACGCAGTATTTT. It codes for CASSFVQGATDTQYF.

This rearrangement joins TRBV9 to TRBJ2-5; D is unclear. The CDR3 totals 14 residues. Germline lookup yields CDR1 SGDLS and CDR2 YYNGEE. Trimming took off 3 bases at V and 4 bases at J, with 13 bases between the two ends. The CDR3 here is CASSETSWGETQYF. In DNA, the CDR3 is TGTGCCAGCAGCGAGACTTCGTGGGGAGAGACCCAGTACTTC.

V is TRBV2 and J is TRBJ2-3, with D unclear. The length of the CDR3 is 15 residues. V was trimmed by 2 bases and J by 2 bases, leaving 11 bases between them. Per germline, CDR1 SNHLY and CDR2 FYNNEI. CDR3 bases: TGTGCCAGCAGTGAAAGAGTAGGAGCCACAGATACGCAGTATTTT. This encodes CASSERVGATDTQYF.

The V gene is TRBV20-1, the J gene TRBJ2-5; D is possibly TRBD2 (6 bases). The DNA matches TRBJ2-7 better at its end, which makes the J call doubtful. The germline CDR1 and CDR2 sequences are DFQATT and SNEGSKA (reference sequence). The CDR3 sequence is 14 residues long. CDR3 nucleotide sequence: TGCAGTGCTAGTTTGGCGGGAACGGCCATCGAGCAGTACTTC. The encoded protein is CSASLAGTAIEQYF.

This clonotype has more than one count but fewer than ten. The chain is built from TRBV7-3 and TRBJ1-2; tentatively, D is TRBD1 (5 bases). The V and J ends lost 6 bases and 3 bases respectively, with 11 bases between them. CDR3 length equals 13 residues. Germline V gene lookup returns CDR1 SGHTA and CDR2 FQGTGA. This CDR3 reads CASSPARDYGYTF. As DNA, the CDR3 is TGTGCCAGCAGTCCGGCCAGGGACTATGGCTACACCTTC. The full variable domain, in which reference TRBV7-3 and TRBJ1-2 provide the parts outside the CDR3, is GAGVSQTPSNKVTEKGKYVELRCDPISGHTALYWYRQSLGQGPEFLIYFQGTGAADDSGLPNDRFFAVRPEGSVSTLKIQRTERGDSAVYLCASSPARDYGYTFGSGTRLTVV.

This clonotype was seen more than once but under ten times. The rearrangement uses TRBV7-6 and TRBJ1-5; 9 positions match TRBD1. The CDR3 spans 15 residues. The germline CDR1 and CDR2 sequences are SGHVS and FNYEAQ. J lost 3 bases, V lost 5 bases, and 5 bases had no gene match. CDR3 DNA: TGTGCCAGCAGCACGGGACAGGGCACCAATCAGCCCCAGCATTTT. It specifies CASSTGQGTNQPQHF.

The chain uses TRBV2 and TRBJ2-4; D is perhaps TRBD1 (6 bases). The DNA end is a closer match to TRBJ2-7, so the J assignment may be wrong. The CDR3 consists of 16 residues. Germline CDR1 and CDR2: SNHLY and FYNNEI. CDR3 coding DNA: TGTGCCAGCAGTGAGCCCTTACAGGGAGATTCCTACGAGCAGTACTTC. Protein: CASSEPLQGDSYEQYF.

The chain carries TRBV4-1 and TRBJ2-7; TRBD2 aligns across 10 bases. The V gene's germline CDR1 is MGHRA and CDR2 YSYEKL. CDR3 length: 16 amino acids. The J segment lost 3 bases and the V segment lost 1 base, leaving 6 bases of the junction unmatched. The CDR3 DNA sequence: TGCGCCAGCAGCCAAGGCGGCCTAGCGGGAGTCTACGAGCAGTACTTC. It is translated as CASSQGGLAGVYEQYF.

This clonotype was counted between two and nine times. The V gene is TRBV7-9, the J gene TRBJ2-1; 10 positions agree with TRBD2. The V segment lost 1 base and the J segment 7 bases; nucleotides outside the gene matches: 7. The CDR3 is made up of 16 amino acids. Germline-derived CDR1 and CDR2 are SEHNR and FQNEAQ (reference sequence). The CDR3 spells CASSLVSGTSVNEQFF. The CDR3 region has the DNA TGTGCCAGCAGCTTAGTATCTGGGACTAGCGTAAATGAGCAGTTCTTC.

The chain uses TRBV29-1 and TRBJ2-1; D remains unclear. The CDR3 is made up of 14 amino acids. CDR1 and CDR2 (germline): SQVTM, ANQGSEA. The V and J ends lost 6 bases and 2 bases respectively, with 14 bases between them. As DNA, the CDR3 is TGCAGCGTCGGAAGGCACCTGGCCTACAATGAGCAGTTCTTC. Its translation is CSVGRHLAYNEQFF.

This clonotype turned up a few times. The chain couples TRBV12-3 or TRBV12-4 to TRBJ1-2; D is unresolved. The length of the CDR3 is 14 residues. Trimming cost V 6 bases and J 0 bases, with 11 bases left between them. CDR3 nucleotides: TGTGCCAGCAGCTCCGATGGGTCTAACTATGGCTACACCTTC. It specifies CASSSDGSNYGYTF.

The V call is TRBV28, the J call TRBJ1-2; TRBD1 matches at 10 bases. In germline, CDR1 is MDHEN, CDR2 SYDVKM. The CDR3 is made up of 15 amino acids. V lost 2 bases and J lost 3; bases outside the gene matches: 3. Here the CDR3 reads CASSLTGTGDYGYTF. The CDR3 nucleotides are TGTGCCAGCAGTTTAACGGGGACAGGGGACTATGGCTACACCTTC.

The sample holds one count of this clonotype. The chain combines TRBV7-8 with TRBJ1-2; tentative D call: TRBD1 (5 bases). Germline V lookup: CDR1 SGHVS, CDR2 FQNEAQ. The CDR3 is 13 residues long. V was clipped by 7 bases and J by 1 base, with 10 bases between them. CDR3 sequence: CASNPDSNYGYTF. The CDR3 DNA reads TGTGCCAGCAACCCTGACAGTAACTATGGCTACACCTTC.

The CDR3 DNA sequence: TGTGCCAGCACCCCAGGGTTGGAGACCCAGTACTTC. It specifies CASTPGLETQYF. The chain has TRBV6-6 and TRBJ2-5; TRBD1 is a possible D gene (5 bases). Germline V lookup: CDR1 MNHNY, CDR2 SVGAGI (reference sequence). V shed 7 bases and J shed 5 bases, with 11 bases lying between them. The CDR3 runs 12 residues.

The chain uses TRBV6-5 and TRBJ1-1; possible D gene TRBD1, 5 bases. Trimming left V 5 bases short and J 5 bases short, with 18 bases between. CDR1 is MNHEY, CDR2 SVGAGI, per germline. This CDR3 region has 15 residues. CDR3 coding DNA: TGTGCCAGCAGTATAACCCCACCCGGGGGTACTGAAGCTTTCTTT. It yields the protein CASSITPPGGTEAFF.

This clonotype has more than one count but fewer than ten. The V call is TRBV6-5, the J call TRBJ2-7, with D possibly matching TRBD1 (5 bases). CDR1 MNHEY and CDR2 SVGAGI come from the germline V gene. CDR3 length: 15 residues. Trimming left V 0 bases short and J 3 bases short, with 12 bases between. The CDR3 DNA reads TGTGCCAGCAGTTACTCAAGGGGCAGGAACTACGAGCAGTACTTC. Its translation: CASSYSRGRNYEQYF.